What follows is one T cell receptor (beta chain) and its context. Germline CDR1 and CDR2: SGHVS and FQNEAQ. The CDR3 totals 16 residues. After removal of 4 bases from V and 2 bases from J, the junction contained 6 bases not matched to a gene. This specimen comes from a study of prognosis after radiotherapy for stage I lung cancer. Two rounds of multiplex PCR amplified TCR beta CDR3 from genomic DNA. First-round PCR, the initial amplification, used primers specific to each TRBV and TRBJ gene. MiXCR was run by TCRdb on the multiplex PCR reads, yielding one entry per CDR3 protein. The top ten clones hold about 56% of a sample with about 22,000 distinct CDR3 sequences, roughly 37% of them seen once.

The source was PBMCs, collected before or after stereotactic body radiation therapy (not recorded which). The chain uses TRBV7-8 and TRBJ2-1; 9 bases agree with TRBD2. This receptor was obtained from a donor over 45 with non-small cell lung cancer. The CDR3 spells CASSSLAGIAYNEQFF. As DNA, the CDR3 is TGTGCCAGCAGCTCGCTAGCGGGAATCGCCTACAATGAGCAGTTCTTC.